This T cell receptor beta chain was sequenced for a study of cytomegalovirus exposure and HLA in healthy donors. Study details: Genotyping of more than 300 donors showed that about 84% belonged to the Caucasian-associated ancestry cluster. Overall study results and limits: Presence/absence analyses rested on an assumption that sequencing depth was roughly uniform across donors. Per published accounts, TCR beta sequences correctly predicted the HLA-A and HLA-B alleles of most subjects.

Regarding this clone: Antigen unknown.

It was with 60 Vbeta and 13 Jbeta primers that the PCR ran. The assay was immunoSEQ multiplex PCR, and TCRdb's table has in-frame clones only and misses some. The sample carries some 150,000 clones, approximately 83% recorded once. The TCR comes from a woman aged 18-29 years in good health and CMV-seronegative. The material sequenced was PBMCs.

CDR3 sequence (DNA): TGTGCCAGCAGTTACAAACGGACAGCGCCCTTCTACGAGCAGTACTTC. This gives the protein CASSYKRTAPFYEQYF. This chain connects TRBV6-5 to TRBJ2-7; maybe TRBD1 (6 bases). V was clipped by 2 bases and J by 3 bases, with 17 bases between them. The V gene's germline CDR1 is MNHEY and CDR2 SVGAGI. The CDR3 has 16 residues.